The 28 T cell receptor beta chains presented below share a single source sample, sequenced in a study of PD-L1 blockade in urothelial cancer. Time point in this sample: pretreatment peripheral blood. Assay: immunoSEQ multiplex PCR; the TCRdb copy retains only in-frame clones and omits some. This sample has roughly 90,000 clones, with 80% to 90% found just once. The sample was PBMCs, taken around atezolizumab (anti-PD-L1) treatment. The receptors derive from an elderly woman with urothelial cancer.

This clone was detected once. V gene TRBV7-2 combines with J gene TRBJ2-7, with TRBD2 matching 11 bases. The CDR3 has 15 amino acids. The trim removed 7 bases at V and 1 base at J, leaving 6 bases unmatched. Germline CDR1 and CDR2: SGHTA and FQGNSA. The CDR3 is CASTGTSGSSYEQYF. DNA for the CDR3: TGTGCCAGCACCGGTACTAGCGGGAGTTCCTACGAGCAGTACTTC. Full variable domain (missing parts from reference TRBV7-2 and TRBJ2-7): GAGVSQSPSNKVTEKGKDVELRCDPISGHTALYWYRQSLGQGLEFLIYFQGNSAPDKSGLPSDRFSAERTGGSVSTLTIQRTQQEDSAVYLCASTGTSGSSYEQYFGPGTRLTVT.

This clone has just one count. The J gene is TRBJ1-5, the V gene TRBV6-6; D ambiguous. The length of the CDR3 is 14 residues. V shed 8 bases and J shed 5 bases, with 16 bases lying between them. The germline V gene has CDR1 MNHNY and CDR2 SVGAGI (reference sequence). The CDR3 here is CASGGHNGYQPQHF. The CDR3 nucleotides are TGTGCCAGCGGAGGGCACAATGGTTATCAGCCCCAGCATTTT.

The chain is built from TRBV7-2 and TRBJ2-1; no clear D gene. Germline CDR1 is SGHTA and CDR2 is FQGNSA. The CDR3 totals 13 residues. Trimming removed 1 base at V and 9 bases at J, with 10 bases between. In DNA form, the CDR3 reads TGTGCCAGCAGCTTAGGAGTGGCGGCTGAGCAGTTCTTC. It encodes CASSLGVAAEQFF.

The V gene is TRBV12-5, the J gene TRBJ2-1; 14 bases map to TRBD2. The germline V gene has CDR1 LGHNT and CDR2 FRNRAP. V shed 3 bases, J shed 5 bases, and the junction held 6 bases outside the gene matches. The CDR3 runs 17 residues. CDR3 DNA sequence: TGTGCTAGTGGTTTTGGACTAGCGGGAGGTTTACACAATGAGCAGTTCTTC. This translates into CASGFGLAGGLHNEQFF.

This rearrangement joins TRBV5-1 to TRBJ2-7; D unclear. CDR1 and CDR2 (germline): SGHRS, YFSETQ. With 1 base removed from V and 2 bases from J, the gap between germline ends came to 10 bases. CDR3 length equals 14 residues. The CDR3 DNA reads TGCGCCAGCAGCTTGCAGGCCCTAACCTACGAGCAGTACTTC. Protein: CASSLQALTYEQYF. Full variable domain (outside the CDR3, taken from reference TRBV5-1 and TRBJ2-7): KAGVTQTPRYLIKTRGQQVTLSCSPISGHRSVSWYQQTPGQGLQFLFEYFSETQRNKGNFPGRFSGRQFSNSRSEMNVSTLELGDSALYLCASSLQALTYEQYFGPGTRLTVT.

The chain uses TRBV9 and TRBJ2-1; D unresolved. Germline V gene data show CDR1 as SGDLS and CDR2 as YYNGEE. The ends were cut back, 0 bases at V and 8 bases at J, with 12 bases in the middle. The CDR3 runs 14 residues. The CDR3 sequence: CASSVEARNDEQFF. In nucleotides, the CDR3 is TGTGCCAGCAGCGTAGAAGCGAGAAACGATGAGCAGTTCTTC.

CDR3 DNA sequence: TGTGCCACCAGCAGAGACGCGGGAGGGCCCCCCTACAATGAGCAGTTCTTC. Translated, it gives CATSRDAGGPPYNEQFF. The rearrangement links TRBV15 to TRBJ2-1; 9 bases fit TRBD2. The V and J ends lost 0 bases and 2 bases, in that order; junction bases with no gene match: 5. This CDR3 comprises 17 residues. Germline loops: CDR1 LNHNV, CDR2 YYDKDF (reference sequence).

The genes are TRBV27 and TRBJ1-4; 7 bases align to TRBD1. Germline CDR1 reads MNHEY; CDR2 reads SMNVEV (reference sequence). This CDR3 contains 14 residues. The V and J ends lost 6 bases and 5 bases, in that order; junction bases with no gene match: 6. CDR3 sequence reads: CASRPGQNNEKLFF. In nucleotides, the CDR3 is TGTGCCAGCAGACCGGGACAGAACAATGAAAAACTGTTTTTT.

The gene calls are TRBV7-8 and TRBJ2-1; 9 positions match TRBD2. The CDR3 consists of 15 residues. Trimming took 2 bases from V and 6 from J; bases not matched to a gene: 5. Germline loops: CDR1 SGHVS, CDR2 FQNEAQ. CDR3 sequence: CASSLTGTSTNEQFF. The CDR3 region has the DNA TGTGCCAGCAGCTTAACCGGGACTAGCACCAATGAGCAGTTCTTC.

The chain has TRBV6-6 and TRBJ2-7; perhaps TRBD1 as D (5 bases). The CDR3 consists of 13 residues. V lost 6 bases and J lost 1, with 10 bases in between. Germline CDR1 reads MNHNY; CDR2 reads SVGAGI (reference sequence). The CDR3 DNA is TGTGCCAGCAGCAGGGTAGGGTCCTACGAGCAGTACTTC. Translation gives CASSRVGSYEQYF.

The chain couples TRBV5-1 to TRBJ1-2; perhaps TRBD1 as D (5 bases). This CDR3 contains 15 residues. Germline lookup yields CDR1 SGHRS and CDR2 YFSETQ. The V end was cut by 0 bases, the J end by 3 bases, with 12 bases between. The CDR3 loop reads CASSLAQGSDYGYTF. The CDR3 DNA reads as TGCGCCAGCAGCTTGGCCCAGGGATCTGACTATGGCTACACCTTC. The full variable domain, rest sourced from reference TRBV5-1 and TRBJ1-2, is KAGVTQTPRYLIKTRGQQVTLSCSPISGHRSVSWYQQTPGQGLQFLFEYFSETQRNKGNFPGRFSGRQFSNSRSEMNVSTLELGDSALYLCASSLAQGSDYGYTFGSGTRLTVV.

The CDR3 coding sequence is TGTGCCAGCAGTTCTCGACAGGGGGCGTGGGAGCAGTACTTC. Translating it yields CASSSRQGAWEQYF. This sequence joins TRBV27 and TRBJ2-7; TRBD1 aligns across 10 bases. Germline lookup yields CDR1 MNHEY and CDR2 SMNVEV (reference sequence). This CDR3 spans 14 amino acids. V shed 4 bases, J shed 7 bases, and the junction held 7 bases outside the gene matches.

The chain combines TRBV6-5 with TRBJ2-1; 8 bases are a match to TRBD2. The CDR3 covers 15 residues. With 4 bases clipped from V and 0 bases from J, the junction kept 2 bases outside the gene matches. The germline V gene has CDR1 MNHEY and CDR2 SVGAGI. The CDR3 DNA sequence: TGTGCCAGCAGTTCCGGGAGGGGCTCCTACAATGAGCAGTTCTTC. Its protein product is CASSSGRGSYNEQFF.

On this clone itself: Other DNA sequences in this sample translate to the same CDR3. This chain joins TRBV27 and TRBJ2-7; D may be TRBD1 (5 bases). CDR3 length: 13 residues. Trimming pared 2 bases from V and 2 bases from J, leaving 7 bases between. CDR1 and CDR2 (germline): MNHEY, SMNVEV (reference sequence). This CDR3 is CASSLQGTYEQYF. CDR3 DNA: TGTGCCAGCAGTTTACAGGGAACCTACGAGCAGTACTTC.

J is TRBJ2-2 and V is TRBV18; 13 positions match TRBD2. V shed 6 bases and J 6 bases; nucleotides not matched to a gene: 7. The germline CDR1 and CDR2 sequences are KGHSH and LQKENI. This CDR3 contains 16 residues. The CDR3 nucleotides are TGTGCCAGCTCGTCAGGACTAGCGGGAGTTGCCGGGGAGCTGTTTTTT. Translated, it gives CASSSGLAGVAGELFF.

The rearrangement links TRBV28 to TRBJ1-5; D unclear. V was cut by 4 bases and J by 1 base, with 11 bases left in between. CDR3 size: 15 residues. Looked up from germline, CDR1 is MDHEN and CDR2 is SYDVKM. The CDR3 here is CASSSGRGSNQPQHF. The CDR3 DNA reads TGTGCCAGCAGTTCCGGGCGCGGGAGCAATCAGCCCCAGCATTTT.

The rearrangement joins TRBV7-3 to TRBJ2-1, with D tentatively TRBD1 (6 bases). The CDR3 has 15 residues. V was shortened by 5 bases and J by 7 bases, with 18 bases between the two germline ends. Germline V CDR1 and CDR2: SGHTA, FQGTGA. The CDR3 DNA reads TGTGCCAGCAGCCCTGGGGGCAGGGCGCGTAATGAGCAGTTCTTC. It codes for CASSPGGRARNEQFF.

V gene TRBV30 combines with J gene TRBJ1-1; 7 bases are a match to TRBD1. The V and J ends lost 2 bases and 0 bases, in that order; junction bases with no gene match: 6. The germline V gene has CDR1 GTSNPN and CDR2 SVGIG (reference sequence). The length of the CDR3 is 15 residues. The CDR3 DNA sequence: TGTGCCTGGAGTCTGGGACAGCGACTGAACACTGAAGCTTTCTTT. It translates to CAWSLGQRLNTEAFF.

V and J are TRBV28 and TRBJ2-7; D unclear. V lost 6 bases and J lost 2, with 14 bases in between. This CDR3 comprises 14 residues. Per germline, CDR1 MDHEN and CDR2 SYDVKM. The CDR3 reads CASRVLSNPYEQYF. The CDR3 DNA sequence: TGTGCCAGCAGAGTGCTCTCTAACCCCTACGAGCAGTACTTC.

The J gene is TRBJ2-5, the V gene TRBV7-2; 9 bases agree with TRBD2. The germline CDR1 and CDR2 sequences are SGHTA and FQGNSA. V shed 5 bases, J shed 5 bases, and the junction held 6 bases outside the gene matches. The CDR3 runs to 14 residues. In DNA form, the CDR3 reads TGTGCCAGCAGCGCCTATAGCGGGAGTGAGACCCAGTACTTC. Amino acid sequence: CASSAYSGSETQYF. Drawing the rest from reference TRBV7-2 and TRBJ2-5, the complete variable domain is GAGVSQSPSNKVTEKGKDVELRCDPISGHTALYWYRQSLGQGLEFLIYFQGNSAPDKSGLPSDRFSAERTGGSVSTLTIQRTQQEDSAVYLCASSAYSGSETQYFGPGTRLLVL.

This clone was recorded only once. CDR3 in DNA: TGCGCCAGCAGTGAGGCGGGCGGGGGTTTATACGAGCAGTACTTC. Amino acids: CASSEAGGGLYEQYF. V usage is TRBV10-2 and J usage is TRBJ2-7; 7 bases match TRBD2. The germline CDR1 and CDR2 sequences are WSHSY and SAAADI. V lost 2 bases, J lost 4 bases, and 8 bases stayed unmatched. The CDR3 is 15 residues long.

The chain carries TRBV7-3 and TRBJ2-7; 10 bases map to TRBD1. Germline V CDR1 and CDR2: SGHTA, FQGTGA. The CDR3 runs to 16 residues. Trimming took 1 base from V and 2 from J; bases not matched to a gene: 5. The CDR3 region has the DNA TGTGCCAGCAGCTTAATCGCCGGACAGGGGGCCTACGAGCAGTACTTC. It specifies CASSLIAGQGAYEQYF.

This chain connects TRBV29-1 to TRBJ2-3; D gene unclear. The germline V and J ends were trimmed by 4 bases and 4 bases, with 9 bases remaining between them. Germline values: CDR1 SQVTM, CDR2 ANQGSEA. This CDR3 spans 12 amino acids. CDR3 loop: CSVASSSDTQYF. In DNA form, the CDR3 reads TGCAGCGTTGCTTCCTCTTCAGATACGCAGTATTTT.

The rearrangement uses TRBV15 and TRBJ2-6; no clear D gene. CDR1 LNHNV and CDR2 YYDKDF come from the germline V gene (reference sequence). This CDR3 has 17 amino acids. V lost 3 bases and J 0 bases, leaving 12 bases between the germline ends. As DNA, the CDR3 is TGTGCCACCAGCAGCCAACTCCTATCCTCTGGGGCCAACGTCCTGACTTTC. This sequence encodes CATSSQLLSSGANVLTF.

This chain connects TRBV15 to TRBJ2-5, with TRBD1 matching 7 bases. The V and J ends lost 2 bases and 5 bases, in that order; junction bases with no gene match: 5. This CDR3 has 14 amino acids. CDR1 is LNHNV and CDR2 is YYDKDF in the germline V gene (reference sequence). In DNA form, the CDR3 reads TGTGCCACCAGCAGATGGGACAGCTCGGAGACCCAGTACTTC. As protein: CATSRWDSSETQYF.

The chain couples TRBV2 to TRBJ1-2; TRBD1 might be the D (5 bases). The V end lost 2 bases, the J end lost 6 bases, and 13 bases lay between the germline ends. Per the germline V gene, CDR1 is SNHLY and CDR2 is FYNNEI. The CDR3 extends over 14 amino acids. The CDR3 nucleotides are TGTGCCAGCAGTGAAAAATCAGGGAAGGATGGCTACACCTTC. Amino acid sequence: CASSEKSGKDGYTF.

V is TRBV27 and J is TRBJ2-7, with 7 nucleotides matching TRBD2. The CDR3 extends over 13 amino acids. From germline, CDR1 is MNHEY and CDR2 SMNVEV (reference sequence). V was pared by 6 bases and J by 4 bases, with 6 bases of the junction left unmatched. CDR3: CASRSGTIYEQYF. CDR3 nucleotide sequence: TGTGCCAGCAGATCCGGGACTATTTACGAGCAGTACTTC.

This clone was picked up one time. The rearrangement links TRBV7-6 to TRBJ1-3; D might be TRBD1 (6 bases). V lost 5 bases to trimming and J lost 4 bases, with 18 bases between them. Looked up from germline, CDR1 is SGHVS and CDR2 is FNYEAQ. The CDR3 totals 16 residues. As DNA, the CDR3 is TGTGCCAGCAGCACCGAATTACCAGGGGTCGGAAACACCATATATTTT. Protein: CASSTELPGVGNTIYF.